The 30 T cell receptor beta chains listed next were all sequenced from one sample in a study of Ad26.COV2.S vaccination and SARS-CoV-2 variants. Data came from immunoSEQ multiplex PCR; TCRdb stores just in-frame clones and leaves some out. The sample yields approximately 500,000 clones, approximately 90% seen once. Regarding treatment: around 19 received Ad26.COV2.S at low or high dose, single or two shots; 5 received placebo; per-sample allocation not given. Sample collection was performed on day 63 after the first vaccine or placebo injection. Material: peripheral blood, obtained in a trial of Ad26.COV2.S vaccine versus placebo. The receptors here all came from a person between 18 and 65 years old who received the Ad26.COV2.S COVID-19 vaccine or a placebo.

The CDR3 loop is CASSEAASRSSYEQYF. The CDR3 DNA reads as TGTGCCAGCAGTGAAGCGGCCAGCCGAAGCTCCTACGAGCAGTACTTC. V is TRBV6-1 and J is TRBJ2-7; D call uncertain. Trimming took 0 bases from V and 0 from J, leaving 12 bases between them. This CDR3 spans 16 amino acids. CDR1 MNHNS and CDR2 SASEGT come from the germline V gene.

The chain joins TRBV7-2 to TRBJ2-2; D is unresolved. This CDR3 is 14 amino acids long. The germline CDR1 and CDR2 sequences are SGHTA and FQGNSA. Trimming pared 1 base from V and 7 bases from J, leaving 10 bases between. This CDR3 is CASSLVVSVGELFF. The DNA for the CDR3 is TGTGCCAGCAGCTTAGTAGTGTCGGTCGGGGAGCTGTTTTTT. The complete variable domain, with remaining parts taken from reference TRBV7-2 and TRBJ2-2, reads GAGVSQSPSNKVTEKGKDVELRCDPISGHTALYWYRQSLGQGLEFLIYFQGNSAPDKSGLPSDRFSAERTGGSVSTLTIQRTQQEDSAVYLCASSLVVSVGELFFGEGSRLTVL.

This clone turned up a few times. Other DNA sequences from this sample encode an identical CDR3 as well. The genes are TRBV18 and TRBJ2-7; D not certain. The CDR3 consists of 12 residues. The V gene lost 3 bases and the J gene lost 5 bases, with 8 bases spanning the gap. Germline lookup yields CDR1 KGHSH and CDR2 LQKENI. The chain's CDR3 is CASSPFGDEQYF. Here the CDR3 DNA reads TGTGCCAGCTCACCGTTTGGGGACGAGCAGTACTTC.

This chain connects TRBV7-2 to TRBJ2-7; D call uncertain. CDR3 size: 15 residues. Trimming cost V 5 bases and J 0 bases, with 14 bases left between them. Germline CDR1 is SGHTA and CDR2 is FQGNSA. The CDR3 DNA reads TGTGCCAGCAGCCCTACCGGGCTTATCTCCTACGAGCAGTACTTC. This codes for CASSPTGLISYEQYF.

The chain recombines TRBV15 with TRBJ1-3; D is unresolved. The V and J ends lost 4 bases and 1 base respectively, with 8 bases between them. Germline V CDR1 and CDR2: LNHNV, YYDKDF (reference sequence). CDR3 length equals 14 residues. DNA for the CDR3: TGTGCCACCAGCACCCCCGGGTCTGGAAACACCATATATTTT. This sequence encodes CATSTPGSGNTIYF.

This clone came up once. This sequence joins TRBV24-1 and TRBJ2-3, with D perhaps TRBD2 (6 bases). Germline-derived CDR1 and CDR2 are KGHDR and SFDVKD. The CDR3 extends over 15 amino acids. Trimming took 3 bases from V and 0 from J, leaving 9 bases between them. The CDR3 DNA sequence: TGTGCCACCAGTGATAGGAGGGGAAGCACAGATACGCAGTATTTT. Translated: CATSDRRGSTDTQYF.

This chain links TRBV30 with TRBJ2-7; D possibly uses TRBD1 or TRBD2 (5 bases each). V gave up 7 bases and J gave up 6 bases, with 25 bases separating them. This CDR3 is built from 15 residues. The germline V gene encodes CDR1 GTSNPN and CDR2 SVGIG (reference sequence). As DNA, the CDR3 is TGTGCCTTCCAAAGTGGGGGAAAGTTATCGGGCGAGCAGTACTTC. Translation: CAFQSGGKLSGEQYF.

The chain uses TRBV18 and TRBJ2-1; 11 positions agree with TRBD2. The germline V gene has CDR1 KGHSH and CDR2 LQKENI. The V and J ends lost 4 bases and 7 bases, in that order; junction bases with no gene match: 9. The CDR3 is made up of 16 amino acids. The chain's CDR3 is CASSQLAGEGRNEQFF. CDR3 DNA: TGTGCCAGCTCACAACTAGCGGGAGAGGGTAGGAATGAGCAGTTCTTC.

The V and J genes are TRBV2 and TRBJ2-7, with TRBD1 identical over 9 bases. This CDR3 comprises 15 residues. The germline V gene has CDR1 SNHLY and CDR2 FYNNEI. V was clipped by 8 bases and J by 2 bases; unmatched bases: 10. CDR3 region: CASEGRDRATYEQYF. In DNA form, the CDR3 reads TGTGCCAGCGAGGGTCGGGACAGGGCTACCTACGAGCAGTACTTC. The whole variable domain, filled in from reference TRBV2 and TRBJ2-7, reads EPEVTQTPSHQVTQMGQEVILRCVPISNHLYFYWYRQILGQKVEFLVSFYNNEISEKSEIFDDQFSVERPDGSNFTLKIRSTKLEDSAMYFCASEGRDRATYEQYFGPGTRLTVT.

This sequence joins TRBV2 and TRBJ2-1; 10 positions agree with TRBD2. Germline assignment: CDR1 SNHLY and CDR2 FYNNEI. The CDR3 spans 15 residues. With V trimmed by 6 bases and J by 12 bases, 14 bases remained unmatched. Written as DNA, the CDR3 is TGTGCCAGCAGCCCACGGACTAGCGGCCCGTCGGGGCAGTTCTTC. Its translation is CASSPRTSGPSGQFF.

The CDR3 region is CASRDTRGAYQPQHF. The CDR3 DNA is TGTGCCAGCAGGGACACGCGGGGGGCATATCAGCCCCAGCATTTT. The chain is built from TRBV28 and TRBJ1-5, with D perhaps matching TRBD1 (6 bases). Germline lookup yields CDR1 MDHEN and CDR2 SYDVKM. This CDR3 has 15 residues. V was pared by 6 bases and J by 5 bases, with 17 bases between.

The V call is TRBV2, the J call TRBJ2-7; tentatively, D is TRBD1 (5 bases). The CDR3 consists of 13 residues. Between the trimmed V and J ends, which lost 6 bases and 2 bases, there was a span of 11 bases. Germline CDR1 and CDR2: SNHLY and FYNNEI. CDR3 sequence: CASRQGVTYEQYF. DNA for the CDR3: TGTGCCAGCAGACAAGGGGTGACCTACGAGCAGTACTTC.

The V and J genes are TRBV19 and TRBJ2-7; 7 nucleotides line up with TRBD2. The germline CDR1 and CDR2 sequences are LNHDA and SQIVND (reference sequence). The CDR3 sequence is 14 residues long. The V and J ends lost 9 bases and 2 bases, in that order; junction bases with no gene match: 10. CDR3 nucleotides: TGTGCCAGCCGACTGAGCGGGGCCGCCTACGAGCAGTACTTC. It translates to CASRLSGAAYEQYF.

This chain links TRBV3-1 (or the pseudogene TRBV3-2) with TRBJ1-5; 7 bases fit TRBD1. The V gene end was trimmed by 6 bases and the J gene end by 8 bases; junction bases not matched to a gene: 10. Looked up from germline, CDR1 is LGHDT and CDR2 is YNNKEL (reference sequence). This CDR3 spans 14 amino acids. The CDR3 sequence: CASSTDREWKPQHF. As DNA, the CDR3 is TGTGCCAGCAGTACAGACAGGGAGTGGAAGCCCCAGCATTTT.

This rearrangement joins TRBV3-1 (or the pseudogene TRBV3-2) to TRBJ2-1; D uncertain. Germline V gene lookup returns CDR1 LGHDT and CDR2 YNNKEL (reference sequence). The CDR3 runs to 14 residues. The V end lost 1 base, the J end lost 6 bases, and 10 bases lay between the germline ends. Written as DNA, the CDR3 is TGTGCCAGCAGCCAAGTTCCTAGATCCAATGAGCAGTTCTTC. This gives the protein CASSQVPRSNEQFF.

The CDR3 coding sequence is TGTGCCAGCAGCCTTCTTCACACCGGGGAGCTGTTTTTT. The encoded protein is CASSLLHTGELFF. This chain joins TRBV28 and TRBJ2-2; D ambiguous. The ends were cut back, 6 bases at V and 3 bases at J, with 8 bases in the middle. Germline V lookup: CDR1 MDHEN, CDR2 SYDVKM. The CDR3 spans 13 residues.

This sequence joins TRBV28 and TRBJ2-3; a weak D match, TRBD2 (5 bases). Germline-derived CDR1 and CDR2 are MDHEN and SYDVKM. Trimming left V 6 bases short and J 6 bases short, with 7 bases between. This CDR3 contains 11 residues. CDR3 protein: CASRLEDTQYF. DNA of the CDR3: TGTGCCAGCAGACTAGAGGATACGCAGTATTTT.

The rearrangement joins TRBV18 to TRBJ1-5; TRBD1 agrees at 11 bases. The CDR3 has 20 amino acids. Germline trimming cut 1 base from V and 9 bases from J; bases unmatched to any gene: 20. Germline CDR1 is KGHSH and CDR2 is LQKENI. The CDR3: CASSPRLIFGTGGSIGPQHF. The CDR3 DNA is TGTGCCAGCTCACCACGACTCATCTTTGGGACAGGGGGATCTATCGGGCCCCAGCATTTT.

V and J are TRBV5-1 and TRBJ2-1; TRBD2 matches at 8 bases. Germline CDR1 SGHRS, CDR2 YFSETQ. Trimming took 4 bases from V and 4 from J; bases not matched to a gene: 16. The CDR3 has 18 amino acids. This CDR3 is CASSRGRTSSVFYNEQFF. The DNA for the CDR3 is TGCGCCAGCAGCCGGGGGCGGACTAGCTCAGTTTTTTACAATGAGCAGTTCTTC.

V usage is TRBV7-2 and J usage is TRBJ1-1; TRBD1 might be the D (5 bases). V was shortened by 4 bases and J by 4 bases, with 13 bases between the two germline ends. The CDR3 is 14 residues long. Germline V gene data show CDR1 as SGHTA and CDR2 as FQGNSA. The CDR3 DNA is TGTGCCAGCAGCTCCCAAGGCAGGGCCACTGAAGCTTTCTTT. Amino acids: CASSSQGRATEAFF.

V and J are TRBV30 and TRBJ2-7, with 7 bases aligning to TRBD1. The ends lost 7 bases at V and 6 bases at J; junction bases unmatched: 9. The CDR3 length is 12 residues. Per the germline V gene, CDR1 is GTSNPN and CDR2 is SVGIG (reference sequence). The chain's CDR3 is CASRDRDREQYF. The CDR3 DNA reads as TGTGCCTCGAGAGACAGGGATCGCGAGCAGTACTTC.

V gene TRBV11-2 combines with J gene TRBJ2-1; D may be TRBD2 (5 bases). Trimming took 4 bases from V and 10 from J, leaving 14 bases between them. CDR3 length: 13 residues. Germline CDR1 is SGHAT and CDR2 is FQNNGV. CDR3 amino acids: CASSSLVLLEQFF. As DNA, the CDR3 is TGTGCCAGCAGCTCACTAGTCCTCTTGGAGCAGTTCTTC.

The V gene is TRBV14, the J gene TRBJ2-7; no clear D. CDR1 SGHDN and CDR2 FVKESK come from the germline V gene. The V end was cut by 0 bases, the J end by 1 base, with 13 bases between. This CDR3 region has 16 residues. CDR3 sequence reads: CASSQENGSLSYEQYF. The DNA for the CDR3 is TGTGCCAGCAGCCAAGAAAACGGCAGCTTATCCTACGAGCAGTACTTC.

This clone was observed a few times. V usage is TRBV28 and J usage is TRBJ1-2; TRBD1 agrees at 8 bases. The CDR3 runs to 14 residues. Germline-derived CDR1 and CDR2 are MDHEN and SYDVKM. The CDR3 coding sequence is TGTGCATGCCGGGCAGGGGGCACTAACTATGGCTACACCTTC. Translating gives CACRAGGTNYGYTF.

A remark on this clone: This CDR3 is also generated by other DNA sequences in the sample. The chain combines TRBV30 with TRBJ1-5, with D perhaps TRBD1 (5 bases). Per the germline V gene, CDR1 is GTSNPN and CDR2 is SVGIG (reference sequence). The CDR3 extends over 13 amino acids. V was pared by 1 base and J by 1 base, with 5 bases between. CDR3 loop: CAWSGDSNQPQHF. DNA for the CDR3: TGTGCCTGGAGTGGGGACAGCAATCAGCCCCAGCATTTT.

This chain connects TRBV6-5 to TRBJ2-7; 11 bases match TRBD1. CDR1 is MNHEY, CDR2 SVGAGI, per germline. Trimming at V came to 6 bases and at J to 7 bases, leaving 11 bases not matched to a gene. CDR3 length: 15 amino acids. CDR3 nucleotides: TGTGCCAGCAGCTCCGGGACAGGGGGTAGGGGGGAGCAGTACTTC. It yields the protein CASSSGTGGRGEQYF.

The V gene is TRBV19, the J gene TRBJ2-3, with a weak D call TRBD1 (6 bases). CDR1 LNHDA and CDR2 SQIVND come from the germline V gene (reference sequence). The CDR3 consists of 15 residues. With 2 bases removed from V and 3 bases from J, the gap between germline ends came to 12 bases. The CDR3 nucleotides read TGTGCCAGTAGTATACTGGGGGCTGGAACAGATACGCAGTATTTT. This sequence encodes CASSILGAGTDTQYF.

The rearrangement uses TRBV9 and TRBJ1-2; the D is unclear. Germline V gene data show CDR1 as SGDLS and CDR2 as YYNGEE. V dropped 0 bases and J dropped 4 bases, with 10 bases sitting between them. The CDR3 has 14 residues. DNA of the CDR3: TGTGCCAGCAGCGTAGGGGGATCCCCCTATGGCTACACCTTC. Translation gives CASSVGGSPYGYTF.

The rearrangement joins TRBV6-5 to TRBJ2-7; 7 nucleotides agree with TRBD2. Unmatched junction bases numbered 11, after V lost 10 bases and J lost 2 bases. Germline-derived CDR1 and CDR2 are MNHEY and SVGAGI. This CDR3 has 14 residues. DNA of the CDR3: TGTGCCACCCAGATAGTAGCGGGTCCCTACGAGCAGTACTTC. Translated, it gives CATQIVAGPYEQYF.

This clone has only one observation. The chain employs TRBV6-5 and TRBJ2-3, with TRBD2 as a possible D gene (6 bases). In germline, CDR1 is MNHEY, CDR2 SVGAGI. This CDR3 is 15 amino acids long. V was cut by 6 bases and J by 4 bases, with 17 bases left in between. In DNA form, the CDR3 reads TGTGCCAGCAGACGACCGGGACCGGGGGCAGATACGCAGTATTTT. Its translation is CASRRPGPGADTQYF.